Here is one T cell receptor (beta chain) with its context. The assay was immunoSEQ multiplex PCR, and TCRdb's table has in-frame clones only and misses some. Of about 200,000 clones listed, around 76% are singletons. This sample was included in a study of blood T cell repertoires in COVID-19. Whole-study context: Samples of COVID-19 (acute and convalescent) were obtained from the United States, Italy and Spain. The analysed material was cDNA or gDNA that came from T cells, B-cell-depleted T cells, or PBMCs.

This CDR3 is built from 16 residues. From germline, CDR1 is KGHSH and CDR2 LQKENI. Trimming at V came to 6 bases and at J to 6 bases, leaving 13 bases not matched to a gene. Recruits, aged roughly 18 to 100 years, lived in 24 US areas. Clinical histories supplied by participants themselves formed the basis of cohort assignment. This TCR came from a woman in her forties or fifties with acute COVID-19. The rearrangement links TRBV18 to TRBJ1-4; 7 nucleotides agree with TRBD1. Sequencing used PBMCs or T cells enriched from blood (not recorded which). CDR3: CASSNSQGDVDEKLFF. The CDR3 DNA sequence: TGTGCCAGCTCGAACAGCCAGGGGGACGTGGATGAAAAACTGTTTTTT.